The 9 T cell receptor beta chains given below trace back to one sample, sequenced in a study of cytomegalovirus exposure and HLA in healthy donors. Primers for the PCR totalled 60 Vbeta and 13 Jbeta. TCRdb's copy holds only in-frame clones and misses some; the assay was immunoSEQ multiplex PCR. The sample gives about 170,000 clones, under 90% of which show up once; roughly 5% is in the top ten. What was sequenced was PBMCs. Receptor source: a man aged 18 to 35 in good health and CMV-seronegative.

V and J are TRBV15 and TRBJ1-2; no clear D. The CDR3 contains 13 residues. V was shortened by 3 bases and J by 4 bases, with 9 bases between the two germline ends. CDR1 and CDR2 (germline): LNHNV, YYDKDF (reference sequence). CDR3 sequence reads: CATSRALLYGYTF. In DNA, the CDR3 is TGTGCCACCAGCAGGGCTCTCCTCTATGGCTACACCTTC. Full variable domain (outside the CDR3, taken from reference TRBV15 and TRBJ1-2): DAMVIQNPRYQVTQFGKPVTLSCSQTLNHNVMYWYQQKSSQAPKLLFHYYDKDFNNEADTPDNFQSRRPNTSFCFLDIRSPGLGDTAMYLCATSRALLYGYTFGSGTRLTVV.

The chain combines TRBV7-9 with TRBJ2-1; TRBD1 is a possible D gene (6 bases). The CDR3 sequence is 13 residues long. Between the trimmed V and J ends, which lost 5 bases and 4 bases, there was a span of 9 bases. CDR1 SEHNR and CDR2 FQNEAQ come from the germline V gene (reference sequence). The CDR3, as DNA: TGTGCCAGCAGCCGCGGACAGTACAATGAGCAGTTCTTC. Protein product: CASSRGQYNEQFF.

This rearrangement joins TRBV10-3 to TRBJ1-2; weak D call: TRBD1 (5 bases). Germline V gives CDR1 ENHRY, CDR2 SYGVKD. CDR3 size: 15 residues. V was shortened by 0 bases and J by 6 bases, with 14 bases between the two germline ends. CDR3: CAISESGQEGNGYTF. The CDR3 DNA reads TGTGCCATCAGTGAGTCGGGGCAGGAAGGGAATGGCTACACCTTC.

The chain carries TRBV5-1 and TRBJ2-7; the D gene is possibly TRBD1 (5 bases). There are 13 residues in the CDR3. The V end was cut by 6 bases, the J end by 0 bases, with 10 bases between. CDR1 and CDR2 (germline): SGHRS, YFSETQ. CDR3 sequence: CASKWGGSYEQYF. The DNA of the CDR3 is TGCGCCAGCAAGTGGGGCGGCTCCTACGAGCAGTACTTC.

The rearrangement joins TRBV5-1 to TRBJ1-4; TRBD1 matches 7 bases. The CDR3 has 14 residues. Germline V CDR1 and CDR2: SGHRS, YFSETQ. With 4 bases clipped from V and 8 bases from J, the junction kept 8 bases outside the gene matches. In nucleotides, the CDR3 is TGCGCCAGCAGCGGCGGGACAGTAGACGAAAAACTGTTTTTT. Its protein is CASSGGTVDEKLFF. Full variable domain (remainder filled in from reference TRBV5-1 and TRBJ1-4): KAGVTQTPRYLIKTRGQQVTLSCSPISGHRSVSWYQQTPGQGLQFLFEYFSETQRNKGNFPGRFSGRQFSNSRSEMNVSTLELGDSALYLCASSGGTVDEKLFFGSGTQLSVL.

The V call is TRBV28, the J call TRBJ2-5, with 7 bases aligning to TRBD1. The length of the CDR3 is 15 residues. In germline, CDR1 is MDHEN, CDR2 SYDVKM. J gave up 2 bases and V 6 bases, and 9 bases lay outside the gene matches. Here the CDR3 DNA reads TGTGCCAGCAGAACCGCCGGGACAGCACAAGAGACCCAGTACTTC. Amino acid sequence: CASRTAGTAQETQYF.

The rearrangement uses TRBV6-1 and TRBJ2-7; no clear D gene. CDR1 and CDR2 (germline): MNHNS, SASEGT. V lost 1 base, J lost 2 bases, and 12 bases lay in between. The CDR3 loop spans 15 amino acids. The CDR3 loop is CASSEGASETYEQYF. The CDR3 DNA follows: TGTGCCAGCAGTGAAGGGGCGTCCGAGACCTACGAGCAGTACTTC.

V usage is TRBV5-1 and J usage is TRBJ2-2, with 12 bases that match TRBD2. The CDR3 is 17 residues long. CDR1 SGHRS and CDR2 YFSETQ come from the germline V gene. Losses at the gene ends were 4 bases for V and 7 bases for J; bases not matched to a gene: 11. CDR3 nucleotide sequence: TGCGCCAGCAGCCCTGGCCGACTAGCGGGGGAAGGCGGGGAGCTGTTTTTT. Encoded protein: CASSPGRLAGEGGELFF.

This chain uses TRBV5-8 with TRBJ1-2, with no clear D. CDR3 length: 14 residues. Trimming shortened V by 1 base and J by 7 bases, and 14 bases separated the two germline ends. Germline V lookup: CDR1 SGHTS, CDR2 YDEGEE. DNA of the CDR3: TGTGCCAGCAGCTTGCGGGTAGGCTACGGTGGCTACACCTTC. It specifies CASSLRVGYGGYTF. Drawing the rest from reference TRBV5-8 and TRBJ1-2, the complete variable domain is EAGVTQSPTHLIKTRGQQATLRCSPISGHTSVYWYQQALGLGLQFLLWYDEGEERNRGNFPPRFSGRQFPNYSSELNVNALELEDSALYLCASSLRVGYGGYTFGSGTRLTVV.